The 10 T cell receptor beta chains listed next were all sequenced from one sample in a study of CD8+CD57+ T cells in acquired aplastic anemia (dated by TCRdb to the late 2010s). Sequencing took place on an Illumina HiSeq 2000. Genomic DNA was used as template for profiling of TCR beta VDJ combinations and CDR3 sequences. Using fastp trimming at Q25 and MiXCR clonotype assembly, TCRdb reanalyzed the public sequencing data and kept in-frame beta chains. All rows with the same CDR3 protein become a single entry with the most common DNA and genes. The sample profile shows hundreds of thousands of distinct CDR3 sequences; about a third of them were found once. The ten biggest clones cover 0.75% to 0.95% of the sample. Flow cytometry had shown CD8+CD57+ cell expansion in the patients selected for sequencing. The sample consisted of sorted CD4+, CD8+, or CD8+CD57+ T cells (not recorded which) from PBMCs. The receptors derive from a human donor with aplastic anemia.

This clonotype was counted many times. This chain joins TRBV5-6 and TRBJ1-2; D unresolved. The V gene lost 0 bases and the J gene lost 3 bases, with 0 bases spanning the gap. The length of the CDR3 is 11 residues. CDR1 is SGHDT and CDR2 is YYEEEE in the germline V gene. The CDR3 DNA sequence: TGTGCCAGCAGCTTGGACTATGGCTACACCTTC. This translates into CASSLDYGYTF.

As DNA, the CDR3 is TGTGCCAGCAGTTACGGTCCGGGCGGGCCAAACACCGGGGAGCTGTTTTTT. Protein product: CASSYGPGGPNTGELFF. The rearrangement links TRBV6-5 to TRBJ2-2; TRBD2 might be the D (5 bases). Trimming shortened V by 2 bases and J by 2 bases, and 15 bases separated the two germline ends. In germline, CDR1 is MNHEY, CDR2 SVGAGI. The CDR3 sequence is 17 residues long.

CDR3 residues: CASGLVHEENGLFF. Here the CDR3 DNA reads TGTGCTAGTGGTTTGGTACACGAAGAAAACGGGCTGTTTTTT. This chain uses TRBV12-5 with TRBJ2-2; D is unclear. The V end lost 0 bases, the J end lost 13 bases, and 15 bases lay between the germline ends. The CDR3 length is 14 residues. Germline V gives CDR1 LGHNT, CDR2 FRNRAP. The full variable domain, rest sourced from reference TRBV12-5 and TRBJ2-2, is DARVTQTPRHKVTEMGQEVTMRCQPILGHNTVFWYRQTMMQGLELLAYFRNRAPLDDSGMPKDRFSAEMPDATLATLKIQPSEPRDSAVYFCASGLVHEENGLFFGEGSRLTVL.

This clonotype was picked up a small number of times. This sequence joins TRBV7-2 and TRBJ2-1; either TRBD1 or TRBD2 may supply D (6 bases each). V was shortened by 6 bases and J by 9 bases, with 12 bases between the two germline ends. The germline V gene encodes CDR1 SGHTA and CDR2 FQGNSA. The CDR3 consists of 12 residues. CDR3 nucleotides: TGTGCCAGCAGTTGGAGGGGGATTGAGCAGTTCTTC. As protein: CASSWRGIEQFF. Together with reference TRBV7-2 and TRBJ2-1, the CDR3 gives the full variable domain: GAGVSQSPSNKVTEKGKDVELRCDPISGHTALYWYRQSLGQGLEFLIYFQGNSAPDKSGLPSDRFSAERTGGSVSTLTIQRTQQEDSAVYLCASSWRGIEQFFGPGTRLTVL.

There are a few counts of this clonotype. The gene calls are TRBV6-1 and TRBJ2-7, with TRBD1 matching 7 bases. Germline loops: CDR1 MNHNS, CDR2 SASEGT. CDR3 size: 15 residues. The J segment lost 0 bases and the V segment lost 6 bases, leaving 8 bases of the junction unmatched. CDR3: CASRATGVSSYEQYF. CDR3 DNA: TGTGCCAGCAGGGCTACAGGGGTGAGCTCCTACGAGCAGTACTTC.

This clonotype turned up a few times. The junction shows a germline mismatch at one end, possibly a read error. The V and J genes are TRBV6-1 and TRBJ1-2; 11 bases agree with TRBD1. This CDR3 is 17 amino acids long. Germline assignment: CDR1 MNHNS and CDR2 SASEGT. This CDR3 is CASSKAGRDRGNYGYTF. CDR3 nucleotide sequence: TGTGCCAGCAGTAAAGCGGGACGGGACAGGGGGAACTATGGCTACACCTTC.

The V gene is TRBV10-3, the J gene TRBJ2-7, with TRBD1 matching 8 bases. The germline gives CDR1 ENHRY, CDR2 SYGVKD. The CDR3 length is 14 residues. J lost 1 base, V lost 7 bases, and 6 bases had no gene match. The CDR3 is CAITGQGLSYEQYF. The CDR3 nucleotides read TGTGCCATCACTGGACAGGGACTTTCCTACGAGCAGTACTTC.

This clonotype has a handful of counts. In DNA, the CDR3 is TGCGCCAGCAGCCAATTCTCGCGGGGATACAATGAGCAGTTCTTC. Residues: CASSQFSRGYNEQFF. The gene calls are TRBV4-1 and TRBJ2-1, with a tentative D call TRBD2 (6 bases). Germline assignment: CDR1 MGHRA and CDR2 YSYEKL. V shed 2 bases and J shed 4 bases, with 12 bases lying between them. This CDR3 contains 15 residues.

The chain has TRBV29-1 and TRBJ1-2; D is unclear. Looked up from germline, CDR1 is SQVTM and CDR2 is ANQGSEA. V lost 0 bases, J lost 7 bases, and 6 bases lay in between. The CDR3 length is 11 residues. The CDR3, as DNA: TGCAGCGTTGAAGATTTGGGTGGCTACACCTTC. It specifies CSVEDLGGYTF. Looking up the rest from reference TRBV29-1 and TRBJ1-2 gives the full variable domain: SAVISQKPSRDICQRGTSLTIQCQVDSQVTMMFWYRQQPGQSLTLIATANQGSEATYESGFVIDKFPISRPNLTFSTLTVSNMSPEDSSIYLCSVEDLGGYTFGSGTRLTVV.

Concerning this clonotype: The junction departs from the called germline gene at one end, perhaps through a read error. J is TRBJ1-2 and V is TRBV7-2; D is undetermined. The germline V gene has CDR1 SGHTA and CDR2 FQGNSA. This CDR3 is built from 15 residues. The CDR3 sequence: CAGSLGINLDYGYTF. The CDR3, as DNA: TGTGCCGGCAGCTTAGGGATCAATTTGGACTATGGCTACACCTTC.